Shown below are 18 T cell receptor beta chains from a single sample sequenced in a study of T cell changes during pregnancy in multiple sclerosis. Sequenced by immunoSEQ multiplex PCR; TCRdb stores in-frame clones only, minus some. The table shows 49,000 or so clones, with 92% occurring only once. The input for sequencing was peripheral blood, taken in the third trimester of pregnancy. These receptors were obtained from a female donor with multiple sclerosis, enrolled in a pregnancy study.

CDR3 protein: CASSYSGVGNTIYF. The CDR3 region has the DNA TGTGCCAGCAGTTATTCAGGGGTCGGAAACACCATATATTTT. The chain carries TRBV6-6 and TRBJ1-3; D possibly corresponds to TRBD1 (6 bases). V was pared by 3 bases and J by 4 bases, with 10 bases between. CDR3 length: 14 amino acids. CDR1 and CDR2 from the germline V gene are MNHNY and SVGAGI (reference sequence).

This chain uses TRBV30 with TRBJ1-2; no clear D gene. The CDR3 extends over 14 amino acids. Trimming took 2 bases from V and 2 from J, leaving 12 bases between them. Per germline, CDR1 GTSNPN and CDR2 SVGIG (reference sequence). The CDR3 spells CAWSFTHTNYGYTF. The CDR3 DNA is TGTGCCTGGAGTTTTACACATACCAACTATGGCTACACCTTC.

CDR3 DNA: TGTGCCACCAGCAGGGGGGGGCGGTGGCCAATGCGGGGGGAAGAGCAGTTCTTC. Its protein is CATSRGGRWPMRGEEQFF. This chain joins TRBV15 and TRBJ2-1; the match to TRBD2 covers 8 bases. The CDR3 sequence is 18 residues long. V lost 3 bases, J lost 10 bases, and 20 bases stayed unmatched. Per the germline V gene, CDR1 is LNHNV and CDR2 is YYDKDF (reference sequence).

This chain uses TRBV18 with TRBJ1-2; TRBD1 aligns across 7 bases. Germline CDR1 KGHSH, CDR2 LQKENI. This CDR3 comprises 16 residues. V lost 2 bases to trimming and J lost 6 bases; unmatched junction nucleotides: 12. The CDR3 DNA reads TGTGCCAGCTCACCAATCCGGGACAGCCGGGGCCATGGCTACACCTTC. Translated, it gives CASSPIRDSRGHGYTF.

The V call is TRBV6-1, the J call TRBJ1-2, with 11 bases aligning to TRBD1. V was pared by 3 bases and J by 5 bases, with 8 bases of the junction left unmatched. The CDR3 spans 16 residues. The germline gives CDR1 MNHNS, CDR2 SASEGT. In DNA, the CDR3 is TGTGCCAGCAGTGACCGTCCCGGGACAGGGGGGTATGGCTACACCTTC. It encodes CASSDRPGTGGYGYTF.

CDR3 sequence: CASSPAGIGGLKEQFF. CDR3 DNA sequence: TGTGCCAGCAGCCCGGCCGGGATAGGGGGCTTGAAGGAGCAGTTCTTC. This chain joins TRBV7-2 and TRBJ2-1; 7 nucleotides match TRBD1. The CDR3 runs 16 residues. J was trimmed by 10 bases and V by 5 bases; bases with no gene match: 17. Germline V CDR1 and CDR2: SGHTA, FQGNSA.

The V gene is TRBV6-1, the J gene TRBJ2-7, with 9 bases lining up with TRBD1. The CDR3 is 14 residues long. The ends lost 6 bases at V and 3 bases at J; junction bases unmatched: 6. From germline, CDR1 is MNHNS and CDR2 SASEGT. This CDR3 is CASSGTGIIYEQYF. The CDR3 region has the DNA TGTGCCAGCAGCGGGACAGGGATCATCTACGAGCAGTACTTC.

The chain uses TRBV19 and TRBJ1-5, with TRBD1 as a possible D gene (5 bases). CDR1 and CDR2 from the germline V gene are LNHDA and SQIVND (reference sequence). This CDR3 has 14 residues. V was clipped by 3 bases and J by 6 bases, with 12 bases between them. The CDR3: CASSIAQGGQPQHF. CDR3 nucleotide sequence: TGTGCCAGTAGTATCGCCCAGGGAGGTCAGCCCCAGCATTTT.

CDR3 protein: CASSAIRDSIGNQPQHF. CDR3 bases: TGTGCCAGCAGTGCGATAAGGGACAGTATAGGCAATCAGCCCCAGCATTTT. The chain joins TRBV6-1 to TRBJ1-5; TRBD1 matches at 7 bases. Germline trimming cut 4 bases from V and 2 bases from J; bases unmatched to any gene: 11. This CDR3 is 17 amino acids long. Germline loops: CDR1 MNHNS, CDR2 SASEGT.

CDR3 sequence: CASSFGLQGESTDTQYF. The CDR3 region has the DNA TGTGCCAGCAGCTTCGGCCTGCAGGGGGAAAGCACAGATACGCAGTATTTT. The chain joins TRBV7-9 to TRBJ2-3, with TRBD1 identical over 7 bases. The CDR3 consists of 17 residues. Germline V gene lookup returns CDR1 SEHNR and CDR2 FQNEAQ (reference sequence). V trimming: 3 bases; J trimming: 0 bases; junction bases outside the gene matches: 9.

The V gene is TRBV6-6, the J gene TRBJ1-2, with TRBD1 matching 7 bases. J lost 4 bases, V lost 5 bases, and 10 bases had no gene match. This CDR3 spans 15 amino acids. Germline V gives CDR1 MNHNY, CDR2 SVGAGI (reference sequence). The CDR3 spells CASSKTGKGSYGYTF. In DNA, the CDR3 is TGTGCCAGCAGTAAGACAGGGAAGGGAAGCTATGGCTACACCTTC.

The V and J genes are TRBV7-9 and TRBJ1-1, with D unresolved. Trimming removed 2 bases at V and 1 base at J, with 8 bases between. CDR1 SEHNR and CDR2 FQNEAQ come from the germline V gene (reference sequence). The CDR3 covers 14 residues. The CDR3 nucleotides read TGTGCCAGCAGCTTACGGCGGGGGAACACTGAAGCTTTCTTT. Translated: CASSLRRGNTEAFF.

J is TRBJ2-7 and V is TRBV6-5; perhaps TRBD1 as D (5 bases). The V gene's germline CDR1 is MNHEY and CDR2 SVGAGI. V was shortened by 8 bases and J by 3 bases, with 8 bases between the two germline ends. This CDR3 has 11 residues. For the CDR3, the DNA is TGTGCCAGCGCCCAGGGCTACGAGCAGTACTTC. Translation: CASAQGYEQYF.

The rearrangement joins TRBV18 to TRBJ2-2, with 11 bases identical to TRBD1. V shed 5 bases and J 4 bases; nucleotides not matched to a gene: 9. Germline V CDR1 and CDR2: KGHSH, LQKENI. This CDR3 spans 17 amino acids. CDR3 sequence (DNA): TGTGCCAGCTCAACCCTGGACAGGGGGCACTTCACCGGGGAGCTGTTTTTT. This gives the protein CASSTLDRGHFTGELFF.

The CDR3 DNA reads TGCGCCAGCAGCCAAGATTCCTCTGAGGGAGCCGGCACAGATACGCAGTATTTT. This codes for CASSQDSSEGAGTDTQYF. The genes are TRBV4-3 and TRBJ2-3; D is possibly TRBD2 (5 bases). Germline CDR1 reads LGHNA; CDR2 reads YSLEER. CDR3 length: 18 amino acids. Trimming removed 0 bases at V and 1 base at J, with 17 bases between.

This chain connects TRBV29-1 to TRBJ2-5, with no clear D. Germline CDR1 and CDR2: SQVTM and ANQGSEA. The CDR3 has 10 amino acids. V was shortened by 6 bases and J by 4 bases, with 6 bases between the two germline ends. CDR3: CSVAIETQYF. The CDR3 region has the DNA TGCAGCGTCGCGATAGAGACCCAGTACTTC.

This rearrangement joins TRBV6-4 to TRBJ2-3; D not resolved. CDR1 is MRHNA, CDR2 SNTAGT, per germline. The CDR3 spans 14 residues. V was clipped by 0 bases and J by 3 bases, with 7 bases between them. CDR3 in DNA: TGTGCCAGCAGTGACTCGTACTCGACAGATACGCAGTATTTT. Amino acids: CASSDSYSTDTQYF.

The chain combines TRBV14 with TRBJ1-2; D unresolved. The germline V gene encodes CDR1 SGHDN and CDR2 FVKESK. The V gene lost 1 base and the J gene lost 8 bases, with 17 bases spanning the gap. This CDR3 is 15 amino acids long. The CDR3 spells CASSQGFGLPWGYTF. CDR3 DNA: TGTGCCAGCAGCCAAGGATTTGGACTCCCTTGGGGCTACACCTTC. Supplemented by reference TRBV14 and TRBJ1-2, the full variable domain reads EAGVTQFPSHSVIEKGQTVTLRCDPISGHDNLYWYRRVMGKEIKFLLHFVKESKQDESGMPNNRFLAERTGGTYSTLKVQPAELEDSGVYFCASSQGFGLPWGYTFGSGTRLTVV.